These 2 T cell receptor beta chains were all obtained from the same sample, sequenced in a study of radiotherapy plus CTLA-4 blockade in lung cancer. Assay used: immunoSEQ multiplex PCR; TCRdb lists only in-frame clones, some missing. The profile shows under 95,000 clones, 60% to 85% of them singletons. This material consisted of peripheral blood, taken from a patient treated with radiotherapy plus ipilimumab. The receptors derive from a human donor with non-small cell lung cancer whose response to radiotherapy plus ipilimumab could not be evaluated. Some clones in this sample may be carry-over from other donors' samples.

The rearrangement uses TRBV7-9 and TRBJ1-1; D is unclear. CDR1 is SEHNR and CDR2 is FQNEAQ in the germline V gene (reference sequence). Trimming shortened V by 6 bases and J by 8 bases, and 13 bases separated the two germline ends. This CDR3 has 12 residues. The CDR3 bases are TGTGCCAGCAGTGGGCCGCCCGCCGAAGCTTTCTTT. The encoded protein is CASSGPPAEAFF.

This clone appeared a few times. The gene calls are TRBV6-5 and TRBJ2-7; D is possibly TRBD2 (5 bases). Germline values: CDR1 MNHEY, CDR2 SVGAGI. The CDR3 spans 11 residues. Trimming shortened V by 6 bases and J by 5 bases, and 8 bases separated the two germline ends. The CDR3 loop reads CASRGRNEQYF. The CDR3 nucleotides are TGTGCCAGCAGGGGGAGAAACGAGCAGTACTTC.